The clone carrying this T cell receptor beta chain has more than one count but fewer than ten. This sample was taken from a study of T-cell memory formation after mild COVID-19. TCRdb recomputed calls from the 5' RACE reads with MiXCR, one row per CDR3 protein. In the table there are a few hundred thousand distinct CDR3 sequences, under 25% of which are singletons. The CDR3 has 14 residues. V lost 3 bases and J lost 8; bases outside the gene matches: 6. Germline V gene data show CDR1 as LNHDA and CDR2 as SQIVND (reference sequence). This receptor was obtained from an adult woman who had mild COVID-19 (a few samples of this study predate the infection). Cell type and time point are not known. Sequencing was performed on PBMCs or a T cell subset sorted from them (not recorded which). V usage is TRBV19 and J usage is TRBJ2-1; 8 nucleotides line up with TRBD1. The CDR3 sequence is CASSIGQGRDEQFF. CDR3 nucleotide sequence: TGTGCCAGTAGTATCGGACAGGGACGTGATGAGCAGTTCTTC.